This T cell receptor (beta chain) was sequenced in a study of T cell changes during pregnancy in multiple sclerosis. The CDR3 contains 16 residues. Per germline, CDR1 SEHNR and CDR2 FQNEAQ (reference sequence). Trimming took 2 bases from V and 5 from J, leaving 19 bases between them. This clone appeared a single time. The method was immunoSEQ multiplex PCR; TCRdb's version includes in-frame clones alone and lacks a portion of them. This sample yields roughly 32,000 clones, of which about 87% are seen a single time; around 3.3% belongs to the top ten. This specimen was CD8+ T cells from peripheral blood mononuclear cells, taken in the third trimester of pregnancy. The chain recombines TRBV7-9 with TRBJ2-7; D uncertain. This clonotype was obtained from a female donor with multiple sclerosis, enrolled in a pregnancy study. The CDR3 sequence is CASSLSSWVARDEQYF. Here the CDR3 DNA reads TGTGCCAGCAGCTTATCGTCGTGGGTTGCTCGGGACGAGCAGTACTTC.